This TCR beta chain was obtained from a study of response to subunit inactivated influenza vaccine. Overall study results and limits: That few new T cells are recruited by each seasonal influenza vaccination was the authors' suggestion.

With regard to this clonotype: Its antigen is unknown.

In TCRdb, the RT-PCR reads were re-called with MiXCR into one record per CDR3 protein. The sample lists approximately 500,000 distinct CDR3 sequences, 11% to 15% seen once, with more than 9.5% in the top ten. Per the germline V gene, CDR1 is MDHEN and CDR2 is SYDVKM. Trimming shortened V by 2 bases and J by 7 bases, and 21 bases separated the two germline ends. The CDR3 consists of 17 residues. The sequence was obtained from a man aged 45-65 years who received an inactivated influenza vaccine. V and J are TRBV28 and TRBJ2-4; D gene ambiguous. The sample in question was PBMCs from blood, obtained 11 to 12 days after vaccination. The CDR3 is CASSLIGRSGRLNIQYF. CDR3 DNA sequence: TGTGCCAGCAGTTTAATCGGCAGGTCCGGACGCCTGAACATTCAGTACTTC.